This TCR beta chain emerged from a study of CD8+ T cells in alopecia areata. The authors extracted RNA and reverse transcribed it into cDNA as the sequencing template. Profiling relied on immunoSEQ multiplex PCR, and the TCRdb table lists in-frame clones only, not all of them. The sample yields about 180,000 clones, 40% to 65% seen once. The V gene lost 0 bases and the J gene lost 3 bases, with 3 bases spanning the gap. The length of the CDR3 is 13 residues. Germline CDR1 and CDR2: SGHVS and FNYEAQ. Documented treatment: oral pan-JAK inhibitor, 5-10 mg twice daily. The chain is built from TRBV7-6 and TRBJ1-5; D call uncertain. This specimen was CD8+ T cells sorted from blood, taken at week 24, from a patient treated with tofacitinib. This TCR came from a human donor with alopecia areata. The CDR3 DNA follows: TGTGCCAGCAGCTTAGCGGACAATCAGCCCCAGCATTTT. It encodes CASSLADNQPQHF.